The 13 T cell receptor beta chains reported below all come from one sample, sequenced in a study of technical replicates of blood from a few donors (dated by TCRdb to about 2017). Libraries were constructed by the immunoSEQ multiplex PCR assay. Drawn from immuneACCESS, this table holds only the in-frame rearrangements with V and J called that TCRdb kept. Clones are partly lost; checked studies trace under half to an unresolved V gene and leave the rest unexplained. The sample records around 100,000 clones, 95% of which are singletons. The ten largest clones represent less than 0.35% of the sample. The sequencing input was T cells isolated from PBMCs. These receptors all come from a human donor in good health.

DNA for the CDR3: TGTGCCAGCATTGAACAGGGGAACAGGTACGAGCAGTACTTC. Its translation is CASIEQGNRYEQYF. The chain carries TRBV28 and TRBJ2-7; TRBD1 agrees at 7 bases. The CDR3 contains 14 residues. The germline V gene has CDR1 MDHEN and CDR2 SYDVKM. The J segment lost 4 bases and the V segment lost 7 bases, leaving 10 bases of the junction unmatched. The entire variable domain, with the rest obtained from reference TRBV28 and TRBJ2-7, is as follows: DVKVTQSSRYLVKRTGEKVFLECVQDMDHENMFWYRQDPGLGLRLIYFSYDVKMKEKGDIPEGYSVSREKKERFSLILESASTNQTSMYLCASIEQGNRYEQYFGPGTRLTVT.

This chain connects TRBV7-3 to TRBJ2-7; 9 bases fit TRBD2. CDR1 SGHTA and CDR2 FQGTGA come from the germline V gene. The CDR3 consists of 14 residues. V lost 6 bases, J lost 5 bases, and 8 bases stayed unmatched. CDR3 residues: CASRFSGSPHEQYF. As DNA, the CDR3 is TGTGCCAGCAGATTTAGCGGGAGTCCCCACGAGCAGTACTTC.

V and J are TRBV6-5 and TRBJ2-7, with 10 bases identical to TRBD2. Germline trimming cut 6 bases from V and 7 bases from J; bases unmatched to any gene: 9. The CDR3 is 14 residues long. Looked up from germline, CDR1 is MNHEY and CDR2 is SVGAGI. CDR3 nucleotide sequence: TGTGCCAGCAGCACTCTAGCGGGAGAGGAAGAGCAGTACTTC. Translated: CASSTLAGEEEQYF.

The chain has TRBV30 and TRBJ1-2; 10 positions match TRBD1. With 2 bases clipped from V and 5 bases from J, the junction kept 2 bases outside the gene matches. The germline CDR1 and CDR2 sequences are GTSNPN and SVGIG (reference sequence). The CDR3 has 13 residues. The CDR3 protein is CAWSRDRGYGYTF. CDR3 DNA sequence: TGTGCCTGGAGTCGGGACAGGGGATATGGCTACACCTTC.

The CDR3 loop is CASSVAPGVEREDNEQFF. CDR3 DNA sequence: TGTGCCAGCAGCGTAGCCCCTGGGGTCGAGCGGGAGGACAATGAGCAGTTCTTC. The rearrangement uses TRBV9 and TRBJ2-1, with 9 bases fitting TRBD2. Germline CDR1 reads SGDLS; CDR2 reads YYNGEE. V shed 0 bases, J shed 5 bases, and the junction held 12 bases outside the gene matches. The CDR3 consists of 18 residues.

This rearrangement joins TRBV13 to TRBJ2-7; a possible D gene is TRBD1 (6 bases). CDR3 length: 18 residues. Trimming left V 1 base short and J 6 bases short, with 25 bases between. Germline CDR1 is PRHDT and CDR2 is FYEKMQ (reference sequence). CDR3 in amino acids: CASSLVGGERITYSEQYF. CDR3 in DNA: TGTGCCAGCAGCTTAGTAGGGGGTGAACGGATCACTTACAGCGAGCAGTACTTC.

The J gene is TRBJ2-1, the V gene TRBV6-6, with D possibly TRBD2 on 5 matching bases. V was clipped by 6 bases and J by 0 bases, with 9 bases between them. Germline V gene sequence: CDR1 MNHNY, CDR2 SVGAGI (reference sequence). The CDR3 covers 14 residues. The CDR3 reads CASSTTSSYNEQFF. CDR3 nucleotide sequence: TGTGCCAGCAGCACCACTAGCTCCTACAATGAGCAGTTCTTC.

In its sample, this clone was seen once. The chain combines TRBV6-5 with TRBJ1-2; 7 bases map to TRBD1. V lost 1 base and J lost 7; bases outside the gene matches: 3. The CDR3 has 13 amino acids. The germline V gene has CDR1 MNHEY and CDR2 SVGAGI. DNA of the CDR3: TGTGCCAGCAGTTACTTGACAGGGTTTGGCTACACCTTC. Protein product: CASSYLTGFGYTF.

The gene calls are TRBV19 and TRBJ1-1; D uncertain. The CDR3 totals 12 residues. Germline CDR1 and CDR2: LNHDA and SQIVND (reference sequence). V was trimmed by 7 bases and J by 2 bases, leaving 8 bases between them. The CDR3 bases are TGTGCCAGTAAGCAGGCCAACACTGAAGCTTTCTTT. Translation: CASKQANTEAFF. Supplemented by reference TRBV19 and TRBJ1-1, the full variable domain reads DGGITQSPKYLFRKEGQNVTLSCEQNLNHDAMYWYRQDPGQGLRLIYYSQIVNDFQKGDIAEGYSVSREKKESFPLTVTSAQKNPTAFYLCASKQANTEAFFGQGTRLTVV.

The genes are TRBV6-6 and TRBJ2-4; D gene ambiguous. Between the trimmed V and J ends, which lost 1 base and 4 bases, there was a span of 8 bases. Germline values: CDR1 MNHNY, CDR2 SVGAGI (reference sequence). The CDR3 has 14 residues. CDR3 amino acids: CASSYYLEKNIQYF. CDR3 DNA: TGTGCCAGCAGTTACTACCTAGAGAAAAACATTCAGTACTTC.

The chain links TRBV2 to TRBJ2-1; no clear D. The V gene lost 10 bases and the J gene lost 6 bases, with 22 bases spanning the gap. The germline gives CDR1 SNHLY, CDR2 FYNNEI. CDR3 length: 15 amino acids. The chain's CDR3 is CAISPKDYIGNEQFF. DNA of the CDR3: TGTGCCATCTCGCCCAAAGATTACATTGGCAATGAGCAGTTCTTC.

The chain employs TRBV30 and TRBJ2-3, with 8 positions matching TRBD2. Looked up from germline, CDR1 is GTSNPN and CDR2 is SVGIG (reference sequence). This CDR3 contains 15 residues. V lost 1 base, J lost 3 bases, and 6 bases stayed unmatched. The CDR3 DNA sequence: TGTGCCTGGAGTGCTCTAGCGGGTTCTACAGATACGCAGTATTTT. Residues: CAWSALAGSTDTQYF.

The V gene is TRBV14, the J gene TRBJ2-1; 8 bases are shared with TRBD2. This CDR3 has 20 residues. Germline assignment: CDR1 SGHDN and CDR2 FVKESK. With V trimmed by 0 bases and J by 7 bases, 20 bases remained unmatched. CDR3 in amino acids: CASSQDRASGWASVWNEQFF. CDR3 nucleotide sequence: TGTGCCAGCAGCCAAGATAGGGCTAGCGGGTGGGCCAGTGTCTGGAATGAGCAGTTCTTC.